What follows are 19 T cell receptor beta chains derived from one specimen sequenced in a study of graft-versus-host responses after intestinal transplantation. Clones were read by immunoSEQ multiplex PCR, and TCRdb kept only the in-frame ones, dropping some. The sample has some 92,000 clones; roughly 92% are singletons. No antigen has been assigned to these receptors. The input for sequencing was unstimulated CD4+ T cells sorted from spleen or lymph node cells, taken before intestinal transplant. These receptors came from a human donor who received an intestinal transplant.

The chain employs TRBV19 and TRBJ1-5; D is possibly TRBD1 (5 bases). CDR3 size: 14 residues. Germline CDR1 and CDR2: LNHDA and SQIVND (reference sequence). Trimming removed 7 bases at V and 3 bases at J, with 13 bases between. Here the CDR3 DNA reads TGTGCCAGTACCGCCACAGGTATCAATCAGCCCCAGCATTTT. Translation: CASTATGINQPQHF.

The rearrangement links TRBV2 to TRBJ2-7, with 11 nucleotides matching TRBD2. Trimming removed 6 bases from V and 0 bases from J; junction bases left unmatched: 10. The germline V gene has CDR1 SNHLY and CDR2 FYNNEI. The CDR3 runs to 17 residues. The CDR3 protein is CASSPGLAVKSSYEQYF. The CDR3 DNA is TGTGCCAGCAGCCCGGGACTAGCGGTAAAAAGCTCCTACGAGCAGTACTTC.

Concerning this clone: Mismatch with germline at one junction end may stem from a read error. J is TRBJ2-1 and V is TRBV7-2; a possible D gene is TRBD1 (6 bases). The germline gives CDR1 SGHTA, CDR2 FQGNSA. The CDR3 extends over 16 amino acids. The CDR3 DNA is TGTGCCAGCAGCTTAGAGGTCATAGGGGGATTCAATGGGCAGTTCTTC. Translated: CASSLEVIGGFNGQFF.

The chain couples TRBV7-2 to TRBJ1-3; D remains unclear. The germline gives CDR1 SGHTA, CDR2 FQGNSA. The V end lost 1 base, the J end lost 4 bases, and 2 bases lay between the germline ends. The CDR3 is 12 amino acids. The CDR3 nucleotides are TGTGCCAGCAGCTTAGAAGGAAACACCATATATTTT. Translated: CASSLEGNTIYF. The full variable domain, in which reference TRBV7-2 and TRBJ1-3 provide the parts outside the CDR3, is GAGVSQSPSNKVTEKGKDVELRCDPISGHTALYWYRQSLGQGLEFLIYFQGNSAPDKSGLPSDRFSAERTGGSVSTLTIQRTQQEDSAVYLCASSLEGNTIYFGEGSWLTVV.

The V and J genes are TRBV27 and TRBJ2-1; 11 bases are a match to TRBD2. CDR1 and CDR2 from the germline V gene are MNHEY and SMNVEV (reference sequence). After removal of 5 bases from V and 2 bases from J, the junction contained 5 bases not matched to a gene. This CDR3 is built from 16 residues. The CDR3 DNA follows: TGTGCCAGCAGTAGAGTAGCGGGAGGGCCCTACAATGAGCAGTTCTTC. Translating it yields CASSRVAGGPYNEQFF.

The chain has TRBV7-9 and TRBJ2-7, with 12 nucleotides matching TRBD2. CDR3 size: 15 residues. The germline gives CDR1 SEHNR, CDR2 FQNEAQ (reference sequence). Germline trimming cut 1 base from V and 5 bases from J; bases unmatched to any gene: 3. Written as DNA, the CDR3 is TGTGCCAGCAGCTTAGTAACTAGCGGGAGGAACGAGCAGTACTTC. Protein: CASSLVTSGRNEQYF.

The CDR3 DNA follows: TGTGCCAGCAGTTTTATCAGACAGGGTTTACCCTACGAGCAGTACTTC. This codes for CASSFIRQGLPYEQYF. The gene calls are TRBV27 and TRBJ2-7; 7 bases are shared with TRBD1. Trimming took 3 bases from V and 2 from J; bases not matched to a gene: 10. This CDR3 is built from 16 residues. Germline V CDR1 and CDR2: MNHEY, SMNVEV (reference sequence).

The V gene is TRBV7-2, the J gene TRBJ2-7; TRBD2 agrees at 7 bases. This CDR3 is 14 amino acids long. V was pared by 5 bases and J by 3 bases, with 7 bases of the junction left unmatched. The V gene's germline CDR1 is SGHTA and CDR2 FQGNSA. CDR3 DNA: TGTGCCAGCAGCCCGCTTGGGACTATCTACGAGCAGTACTTC. This codes for CASSPLGTIYEQYF.

This chain connects TRBV9 to TRBJ2-5, with D tentatively TRBD2 (6 bases). This CDR3 comprises 14 residues. V was shortened by 0 bases and J by 5 bases, with 11 bases between the two germline ends. Germline values: CDR1 SGDLS, CDR2 YYNGEE. DNA of the CDR3: TGTGCCAGCAGCGTAGGCGGGGTAATGGAGACCCAGTACTTC. Translation: CASSVGGVMETQYF.

The chain uses TRBV6-4 and TRBJ1-2; no firm D call. Germline assignment: CDR1 MRHNA and CDR2 SNTAGT. Trimming took off 2 bases at V and 4 bases at J, with 5 bases between the two ends. The CDR3 spans 12 residues. CDR3 coding DNA: TGTGCCAGCAGTGACCGTGGCTATGGCTACACCTTC. Its protein product is CASSDRGYGYTF.

This clone was observed a single time. V usage is TRBV7-3 and J usage is TRBJ2-3, with D uncertain. V lost 5 bases and J lost 5, with 14 bases in between. Germline V gene lookup returns CDR1 SGHTA and CDR2 FQGTGA. The CDR3 is made up of 14 amino acids. The CDR3 is CASSPLGPQDTQYF. The CDR3 DNA reads as TGTGCCAGCAGCCCCCTAGGGCCCCAAGATACGCAGTATTTT. Full variable domain (remainder filled in from reference TRBV7-3 and TRBJ2-3): GAGVSQTPSNKVTEKGKYVELRCDPISGHTALYWYRQSLGQGPEFLIYFQGTGAADDSGLPNDRFFAVRPEGSVSTLKIQRTERGDSAVYLCASSPLGPQDTQYFGPGTRLTVL.

The CDR3 protein is CASSLTSSYNEQFF. The CDR3 DNA sequence: TGTGCCAGCAGCTTAACTAGTTCCTACAATGAGCAGTTCTTC. The rearrangement uses TRBV7-9 and TRBJ2-1; weak D call: TRBD2 (5 bases). The germline V gene encodes CDR1 SEHNR and CDR2 FQNEAQ (reference sequence). The CDR3 consists of 14 residues. V was clipped by 2 bases and J by 1 base, with 6 bases between them.

This clone turned up a few times. Sequence at one end of the junction differs from germline and may be a read error. This chain uses TRBV6-5 with TRBJ2-7; 9 bases match TRBD2. The CDR3 totals 15 residues. Germline V CDR1 and CDR2: MNHEY, SVGAGI. Written as DNA, the CDR3 is TGTGCCAGCAGTTACCGACTAGCGGCCTCCAACGAGCAGTACTTC. This encodes CASSYRLAASNEQYF.

This clone was observed once. J is TRBJ1-2 and V is TRBV27, with D hard to call. The V end was cut by 5 bases, the J end by 7 bases, with 11 bases between. Germline V gene data show CDR1 as MNHEY and CDR2 as SMNVEV (reference sequence). This CDR3 is 12 amino acids long. The chain's CDR3 is CASSPSYGGYTF. The CDR3 coding sequence is TGTGCCAGCAGTCCCTCCTATGGTGGCTACACCTTC.

J is TRBJ2-7 and V is TRBV7-9; D gene uncertain. Trimming removed 3 bases from V and 2 bases from J, with 2 bases in between. CDR1 SEHNR and CDR2 FQNEAQ come from the germline V gene (reference sequence). The CDR3 consists of 11 residues. The CDR3 coding sequence is TGTGCCAGCAGCTTCACCTACGAGCAGTACTTC. Residues: CASSFTYEQYF.

The chain recombines TRBV10-3 with TRBJ1-1; no reliable D call. Germline V gene data show CDR1 as ENHRY and CDR2 as SYGVKD. The CDR3 totals 13 residues. V gave up 7 bases and J gave up 0 bases, with 9 bases separating them. The CDR3 sequence: CAITLRLNTEAFF. The CDR3 nucleotides read TGTGCCATCACCCTGAGGTTGAACACTGAAGCTTTCTTT.

A remark on this clone: The same CDR3 also results from other DNA sequences found in this sample. The chain has TRBV6-6 and TRBJ2-5; 8 nucleotides align to TRBD1. Germline V gene data show CDR1 as MNHNY and CDR2 as SVGAGI (reference sequence). There are 16 residues in the CDR3. Unmatched junction bases numbered 17, after V lost 9 bases and J lost 5 bases. This CDR3 is CASRPRDRLAEETQYF. CDR3 nucleotide sequence: TGTGCCAGTAGGCCCCGGGACAGGCTTGCGGAGGAGACCCAGTACTTC.

V and J are TRBV19 and TRBJ1-2; D uncertain. The CDR3 is made up of 14 amino acids. V was trimmed by 3 bases and J by 4 bases, leaving 12 bases between them. Germline values: CDR1 LNHDA, CDR2 SQIVND (reference sequence). The CDR3 reads CASSIPPPRYGYTF. In DNA form, the CDR3 reads TGTGCCAGTAGTATCCCGCCGCCGCGCTATGGCTACACCTTC.

The chain joins TRBV2 to TRBJ2-3; 14 bases are a match to TRBD2. The V and J ends lost 7 bases and 1 base, in that order; junction bases with no gene match: 16. CDR1 and CDR2 from the germline V gene are SNHLY and FYNNEI. CDR3 size: 20 residues. The CDR3 DNA reads as TGTGCCAGCAAGGTGGCAGGACTAGCGGGAGGAGTGGTGGGCACAGATACGCAGTATTTT. It encodes CASKVAGLAGGVVGTDTQYF.